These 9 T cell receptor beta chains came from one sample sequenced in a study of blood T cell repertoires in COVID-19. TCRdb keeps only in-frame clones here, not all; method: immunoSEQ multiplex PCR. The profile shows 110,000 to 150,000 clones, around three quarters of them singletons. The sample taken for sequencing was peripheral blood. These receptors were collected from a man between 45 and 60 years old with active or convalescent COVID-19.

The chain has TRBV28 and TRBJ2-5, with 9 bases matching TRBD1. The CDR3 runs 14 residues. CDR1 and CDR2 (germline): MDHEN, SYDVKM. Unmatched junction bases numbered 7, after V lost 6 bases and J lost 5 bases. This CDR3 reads CASSRQGGWETQYF. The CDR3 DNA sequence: TGTGCCAGCAGCCGACAGGGGGGATGGGAGACCCAGTACTTC.

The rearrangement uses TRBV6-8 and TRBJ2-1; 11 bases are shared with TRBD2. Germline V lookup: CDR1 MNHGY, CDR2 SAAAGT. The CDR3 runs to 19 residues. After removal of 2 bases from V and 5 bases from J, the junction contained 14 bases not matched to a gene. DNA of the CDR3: TGTGCCAGCAGTTACCGACCCCGGCCGACTAGCGGGATCAACAATGAGCAGTTCTTC. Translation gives CASSYRPRPTSGINNEQFF.

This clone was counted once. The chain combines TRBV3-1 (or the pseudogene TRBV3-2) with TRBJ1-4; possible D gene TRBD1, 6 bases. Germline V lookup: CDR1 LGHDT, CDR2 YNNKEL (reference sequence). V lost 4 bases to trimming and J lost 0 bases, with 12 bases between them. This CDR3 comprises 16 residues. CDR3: CASSRRGGATNEKLFF. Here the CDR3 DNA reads TGTGCCAGCAGCCGAAGGGGGGGAGCAACTAATGAAAAACTGTTTTTT.

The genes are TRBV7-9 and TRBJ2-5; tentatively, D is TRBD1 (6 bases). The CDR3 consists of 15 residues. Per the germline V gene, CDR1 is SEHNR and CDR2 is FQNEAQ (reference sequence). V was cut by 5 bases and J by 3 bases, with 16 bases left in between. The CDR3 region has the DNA TGTGCCAGCAGCCTGTCTGGGGGCGCAGAAGAGACCCAGTACTTC. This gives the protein CASSLSGGAEETQYF.

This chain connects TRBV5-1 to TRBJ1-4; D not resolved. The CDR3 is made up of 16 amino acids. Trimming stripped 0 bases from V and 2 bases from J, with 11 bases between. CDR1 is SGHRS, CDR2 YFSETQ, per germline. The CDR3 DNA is TGCGCCAGCAGCTTGGCAGGAGGGCTGACTAATGAAAAACTGTTTTTT. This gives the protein CASSLAGGLTNEKLFF.

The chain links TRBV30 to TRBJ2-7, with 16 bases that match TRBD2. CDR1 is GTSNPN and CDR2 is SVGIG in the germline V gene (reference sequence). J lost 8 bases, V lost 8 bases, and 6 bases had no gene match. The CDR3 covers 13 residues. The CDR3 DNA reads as TGTGCCAGGGGACTAGCGGGGGGGGTGAAGCAGTACTTC. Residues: CARGLAGGVKQYF.

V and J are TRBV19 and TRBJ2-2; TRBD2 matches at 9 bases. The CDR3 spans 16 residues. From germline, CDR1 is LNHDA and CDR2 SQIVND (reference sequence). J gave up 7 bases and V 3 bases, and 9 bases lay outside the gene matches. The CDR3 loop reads CASSISAGGPVGELFF. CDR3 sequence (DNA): TGTGCCAGTAGTATCAGCGCGGGAGGGCCGGTCGGGGAGCTGTTTTTT.

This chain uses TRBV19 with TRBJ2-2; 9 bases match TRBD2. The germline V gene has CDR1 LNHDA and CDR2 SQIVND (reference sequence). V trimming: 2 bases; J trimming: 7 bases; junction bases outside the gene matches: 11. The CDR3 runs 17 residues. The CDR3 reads CASSIRLAGSTVGELFF. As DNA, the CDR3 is TGTGCCAGTAGTATACGGCTAGCGGGATCAACGGTCGGGGAGCTGTTTTTT.

The DNA for the CDR3 is TGTGCCAGCAGTACCGACAGGGGAACTGAAGCTTTCTTT. This sequence encodes CASSTDRGTEAFF. J is TRBJ1-1 and V is TRBV27; 8 positions agree with TRBD1. Trimming removed 5 bases from V and 5 bases from J; junction bases left unmatched: 4. The CDR3 has 13 amino acids. In germline, CDR1 is MNHEY, CDR2 SMNVEV (reference sequence).